The subject of this entry is one T cell receptor beta chain. Its specificity is not known. One base away lies a much larger clone, so this may be a sequencing read error. This CDR3 region has 13 residues. Trimming took off 7 bases at V and 5 bases at J, with 14 bases between the two ends. Time point described: patch test 1, 2 weeks after DPC sensitization. Sample treatment: therapeutic diphenylcyclopropenone sensitization with weekly scalp DPC. This entry comes from a study of human T cells and chemical hapten exposure. One entry per CDR3 protein results from TCRdb running MiXCR on the RACE reads. The sample carries fewer than 500,000 distinct CDR3 sequences, 4.8% recorded once. General observations from the study: It should be noted that donors had alopecia, so their immune response may differ from healthy people's. Significantly greater numbers of large CDR3 similarity clusters came from expanded TCRs than from controls.

The clonotype was recovered from a woman between 45 and 65 years old with alopecia areata. Some clones in this sample may be carry-over from other donors' samples. Here the sequenced sample was whole blood, taken in connection with sensitization to the hapten diphenylcyclopropenone (DPC). This rearrangement joins TRBV12-3 or TRBV12-4 to TRBJ1-1, with D unclear. Here the CDR3 reads CASNPDGKTEAFF. The DNA for the CDR3 is TGTGCCAGCAATCCGGACGGGAAGACTGAAGCTTTCTTT.